This T cell receptor (beta chain) was profiled in a study of vaccination effects on CD4 cells after COVID-19. On the study more broadly: Either the mRNA-1273 or the BNT162b2 vaccine was given to participants as two doses.

This clone has only a few counts. Its antigen remains unknown. TCRdb keeps only in-frame clones here, not all; method: immunoSEQ multiplex PCR. The sample comprises roughly 20,000 clones, approximately 70% of which are singletons, and roughly a sixth rests with the top ten. Prior to sequencing, the ViraFEST assay stimulated PBMC with viral peptide pools, which expanded the antigen-specific CD4+ T cells. It was after roughly 11 days of culture that CD4+ T cells were isolated. About 2.1 million PBMC were placed in each well, which was supplemented with approximately 9.7 IU/ml IL-2 and 10 ug/ml peptides. Cultures received IL-2 medium that replaced half the medium on days 3 and 7. V lost 3 bases to trimming and J lost 4 bases; unmatched junction nucleotides: 6. Germline values: CDR1 DFQATT, CDR2 SNEGSKA (reference sequence). The CDR3 has 14 residues.

The chain joins TRBV20-1 to TRBJ1-1; 9 bases are a match to TRBD1. This material consisted of CD4+ T cells from PBMCs cultured with HCoV-229E spike peptides, taken before COVID-19 vaccination. The sequence came from a human donor who received a COVID-19 vaccine. DNA of the CDR3: TGCAGTGCTAGTGGGACAGGGATGGTCACTGAAGCTTTCTTT. As protein: CSASGTGMVTEAFF.